These T cell receptor beta chains were read from a single sample in a study of cytomegalovirus exposure and HLA in healthy donors. Only in-frame clones appear in the TCRdb table, and some are missing; sequencing was by immunoSEQ multiplex PCR. The sample carries about 120,000 clones, about four fifths recorded once. Sequenced: PBMCs. All receptors derive from a woman in her thirties or forties in good health and CMV-seronegative. The CDR3 runs from the conserved cysteine through the conserved F or W. The order of the fields is V gene, J gene, CDR3 protein.

TRBV13,TRBJ2-3,CASSSVRGGPDTQYF
TRBV7-6,TRBJ1-1,CASSREAVPGNTEAFF
TRBV7-9,TRBJ1-2,CASSRQGALYGYTF
TRBV2,TRBJ2-1,CASSERTTGYNEQFF
TRBV7-9,TRBJ2-3,CASSLQGRDTDTQYF
TRBV28,TRBJ1-1,CASRWDAGGNTEAFF
TRBV28,TRBJ2-2,CASRMQLAGDHGELFF
TRBV6-1,TRBJ1-2,CASSEKGQHYGYTF
TRBV6-1,TRBJ2-7,CATGTPRGAYEQYF
TRBV7-3,TRBJ2-3,CASSLTSGEADTQYF
TRBV18,TRBJ2-5,CASSPNSGTSGASFRETQYF
TRBV7-9,TRBJ1-1,CASSLSSWDRYYMNTEAFF
TRBV18,TRBJ2-7,CASSQLAGSIYEQYF
TRBV2,TRBJ2-3,CASSNRGKADTQYF
TRBV11-2,TRBJ1-1,CASSSGLRNTEAFF
TRBV6-5,TRBJ1-1,CASSFRGSGNTEAFF
TRBV6-6,TRBJ2-3,CASSRQGGTDTQYF
TRBV4-1,TRBJ2-6,CASSQEVAGANVLTF
TRBV7-9,TRBJ2-3,CASSPGVGKDTQYF
TRBV30,TRBJ2-7,CALVQRERYEQYF
TRBV2,TRBJ2-7,CASSGDRGGEQYF
TRBV6-6,TRBJ1-3,CASRRDTDPGNTIYF
TRBV29-1,TRBJ1-1,CSVERGLEAFF
TRBV7-2,TRBJ1-1,CASSLRGDTEAFF
TRBV28,TRBJ1-3,CASSPGQGAWDTIYF
TRBV7-9,TRBJ1-2,CSSSLGTRNNYGYTF
TRBV4-1,TRBJ1-5,CASSQAPGQSNQPQHF
TRBV2,TRBJ1-1,CASSAQTNTEAFF
TRBV21-1,TRBJ2-7,CASSKTSGTGEQYF
TRBV6-5,TRBJ2-2,CASSLGGANTGELFF
TRBV6-6,TRBJ1-2,CASSTAQTGNGYTF
TRBV29-1,TRBJ1-1,CSADRGTEAFF
TRBV11-2,TRBJ2-3,CASTTGRGLAASTDTQYF
TRBV18,TRBJ1-1,CASSPIVTGDTEAFF
TRBV10-1,TRBJ2-1,CASSENRQGPYNEQFF
TRBV18,TRBJ1-4,CASSPDRSATNEKLFF
TRBV9,TRBJ2-7,CASSARQGQGYEQYF
TRBV28,TRBJ2-3,CASSLRDLGTDTQYF
TRBV4-3,TRBJ2-2,CASSQDLEETNTGELFF
TRBV27,TRBJ2-1,CASSLGQEQFF
TRBV11-2,TRBJ2-7,CASSGTGRGEQYF
TRBV2,TRBJ1-1,CASNAQGRDTEAFF
TRBV5-6,TRBJ1-2,CASSLGRGADGYTF
TRBV5-1,TRBJ1-2,CASSLPGAHYGYTF
TRBV5-8,TRBJ1-5,CASSYGQSNQPQHF
TRBV7-9,TRBJ2-1,CASSYSEQFF
TRBV10-2,TRBJ2-7,CASSESLAGGREQYF
TRBV19,TRBJ2-2,CASSIAGQVPTGELFF
TRBV14,TRBJ1-1,CASSQVPLTREAFF
TRBV4-1,TRBJ1-5,CASSLTTSNQPQHF
TRBV9,TRBJ1-1,CASSVGGVNTEAFF
TRBV7-9,TRBJ1-2,CSSSLGSGGASNYGYTF
TRBV5-6,TRBJ2-7,CASSLGGTGTRNEQYF
TRBV19,TRBJ2-1,CASSIGIAGVSSYNEQFF
TRBV6-5,TRBJ2-1,CASSYSGQGPFNEQFF
TRBV7-8,TRBJ2-5,CASSSPRGSGRETQYF
TRBV2,TRBJ1-5,CASEGGTVGNQPQHF
TRBV2,TRBJ2-3,CASSPLAGENTQYF
TRBV28,TRBJ2-3,CASSLSTPTYTQYF
TRBV4-1,TRBJ2-5,CASSHQDRGLLETQYF